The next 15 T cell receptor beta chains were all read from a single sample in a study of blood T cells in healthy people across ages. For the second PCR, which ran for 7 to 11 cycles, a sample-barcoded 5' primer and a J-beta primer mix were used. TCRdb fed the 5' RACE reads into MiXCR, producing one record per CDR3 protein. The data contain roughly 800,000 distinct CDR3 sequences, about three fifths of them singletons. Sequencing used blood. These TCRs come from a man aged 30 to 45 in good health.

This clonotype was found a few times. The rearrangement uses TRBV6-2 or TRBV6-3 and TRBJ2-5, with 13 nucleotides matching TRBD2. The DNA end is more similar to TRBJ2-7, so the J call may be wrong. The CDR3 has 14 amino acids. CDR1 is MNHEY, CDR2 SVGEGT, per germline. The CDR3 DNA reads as TGTGCCAGCAGATGGACTAGCGGGAGATACGAGCAGTACTTC. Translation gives CASRWTSGRYEQYF.

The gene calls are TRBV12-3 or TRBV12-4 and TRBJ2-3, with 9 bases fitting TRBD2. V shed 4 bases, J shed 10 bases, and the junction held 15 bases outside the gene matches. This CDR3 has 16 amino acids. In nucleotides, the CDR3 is TGTGCCAGCAGTTCCAAGGGAGCGGGAGGACCGCCCGCGCAGTATTTT. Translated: CASSSKGAGGPPAQYF.

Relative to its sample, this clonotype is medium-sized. The CDR3 region has the DNA TGTGCCAGCAGTTCGGGGAACAATGAGCAGTTCTTC. It yields the protein CASSSGNNEQFF. This sequence joins TRBV27 and TRBJ2-1; D might be TRBD2 (5 bases). This CDR3 contains 12 residues. V lost 4 bases and J 5 bases, leaving 6 bases between the germline ends. CDR1 and CDR2 (germline): MNHEY, SMNVEV (reference sequence).

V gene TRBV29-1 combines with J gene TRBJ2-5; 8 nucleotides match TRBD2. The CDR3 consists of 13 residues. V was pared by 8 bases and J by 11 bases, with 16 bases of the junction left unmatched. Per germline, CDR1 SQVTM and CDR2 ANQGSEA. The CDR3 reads CSFTGGRTGEQYF. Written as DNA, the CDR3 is TGCAGCTTTACTGGCGGGAGGACGGGGGAGCAGTACTTC.

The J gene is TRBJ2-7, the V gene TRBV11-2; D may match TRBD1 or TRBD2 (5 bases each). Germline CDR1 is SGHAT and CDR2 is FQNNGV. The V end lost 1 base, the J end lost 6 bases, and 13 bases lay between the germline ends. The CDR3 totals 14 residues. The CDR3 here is CASSLAGAKSEQYF. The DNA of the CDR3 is TGTGCCAGCAGCTTAGCCGGGGCAAAGTCCGAGCAGTACTTC.

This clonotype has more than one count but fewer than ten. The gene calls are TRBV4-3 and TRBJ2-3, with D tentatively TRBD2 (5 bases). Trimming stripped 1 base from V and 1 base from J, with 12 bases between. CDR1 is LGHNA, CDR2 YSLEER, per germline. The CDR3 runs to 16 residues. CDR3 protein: CASSQGERQRTDTQYF. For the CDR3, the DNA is TGCGCCAGCAGCCAAGGAGAGCGGCAACGCACAGATACGCAGTATTTT.

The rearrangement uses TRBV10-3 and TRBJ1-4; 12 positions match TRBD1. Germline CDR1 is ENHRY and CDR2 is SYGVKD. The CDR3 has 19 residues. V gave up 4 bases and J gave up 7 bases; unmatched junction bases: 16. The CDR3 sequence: CAISAGKPGQGARIEKLFF. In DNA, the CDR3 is TGTGCCATCAGTGCCGGGAAGCCGGGACAGGGGGCGCGGATTGAAAAACTGTTTTTT.

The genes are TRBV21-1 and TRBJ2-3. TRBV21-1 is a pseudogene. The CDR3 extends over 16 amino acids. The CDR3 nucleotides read TGTGCCAGCAGCACCCAAGAACCGAGCAACACAGATACGCGGTATTTT. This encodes CASSTQEPSNTDTRYF.

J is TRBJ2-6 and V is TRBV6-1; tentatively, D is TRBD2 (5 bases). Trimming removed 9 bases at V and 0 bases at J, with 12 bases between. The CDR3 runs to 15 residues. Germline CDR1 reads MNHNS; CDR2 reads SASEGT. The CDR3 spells CASLIGSSGANVLTF. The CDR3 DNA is TGTGCCAGTCTTATAGGGAGCTCTGGGGCCAACGTCCTGACTTTC.

CDR3 in DNA: TGTGCCAGCATTTCGCCTATGCTAGATACGCAGTATTTT. Protein: CASISPMLDTQYF. This chain uses TRBV6-1 with TRBJ2-3; D is unresolved. Germline CDR1 MNHNS, CDR2 SASEGT. The CDR3 totals 13 residues. Trimming pared 7 bases from V and 5 bases from J, leaving 13 bases between.

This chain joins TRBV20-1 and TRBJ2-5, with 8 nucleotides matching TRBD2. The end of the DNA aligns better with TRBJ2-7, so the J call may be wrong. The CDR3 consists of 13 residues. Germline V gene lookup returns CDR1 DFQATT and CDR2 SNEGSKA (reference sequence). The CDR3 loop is CSASSVRGGEQYF. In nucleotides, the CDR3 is TGCAGTGCTAGCTCTGTCCGGGGGGGCGAGCAGTACTTC.

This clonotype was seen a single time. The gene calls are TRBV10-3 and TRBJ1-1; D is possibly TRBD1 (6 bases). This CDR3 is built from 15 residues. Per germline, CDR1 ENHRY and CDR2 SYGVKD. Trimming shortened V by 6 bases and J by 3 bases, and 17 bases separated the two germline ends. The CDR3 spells CAIRKARQVDTEAFF. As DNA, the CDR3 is TGTGCCATCAGGAAGGCTCGACAGGTAGACACTGAAGCTTTCTTT.

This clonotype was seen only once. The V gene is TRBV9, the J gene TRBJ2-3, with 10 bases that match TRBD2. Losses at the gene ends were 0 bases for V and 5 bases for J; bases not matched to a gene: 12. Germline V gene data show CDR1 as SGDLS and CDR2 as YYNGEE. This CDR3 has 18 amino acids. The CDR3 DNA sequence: TGTGCCAGCAGCGTAGAAGCGGGAGGGCCGAGATCACGAGATACGCAGTATTTT. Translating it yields CASSVEAGGPRSRDTQYF. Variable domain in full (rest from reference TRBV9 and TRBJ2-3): DSGVTQTPKHLITATGQRVTLRCSPRSGDLSVYWYQQSLDQGLQFLIQYYNGEERAKGNILERFSAQQFPDLHSELNLSSLELGDSALYFCASSVEAGGPRSRDTQYFGPGTRLTVL.

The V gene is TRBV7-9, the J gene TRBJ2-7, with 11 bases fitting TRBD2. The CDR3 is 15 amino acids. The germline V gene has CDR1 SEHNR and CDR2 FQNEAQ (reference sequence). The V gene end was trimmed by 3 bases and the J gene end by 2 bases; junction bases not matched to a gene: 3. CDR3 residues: CASSFHSGRAYEQYF. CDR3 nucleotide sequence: TGTGCCAGCAGCTTTCATAGCGGGAGGGCCTACGAGCAGTACTTC.

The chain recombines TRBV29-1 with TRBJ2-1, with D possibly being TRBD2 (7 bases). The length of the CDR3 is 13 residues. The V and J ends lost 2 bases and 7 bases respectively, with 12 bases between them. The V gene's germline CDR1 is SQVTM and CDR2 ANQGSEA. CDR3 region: CSVETGRENEQFF. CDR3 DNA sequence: TGCAGCGTTGAAACAGGGCGGGAGAATGAGCAGTTCTTC.